The source of this T cell receptor (beta chain) is a study of cytomegalovirus exposure and HLA in healthy donors (dated by TCRdb to the late 2010s). Looking at the study overall: According to an earlier analysis of 587 of the donors, about 190 million T cells yielded 117 million unique TCR beta sequences and 250 to 350 Gb of sequence data. The T cell repertoires of several hundred subjects were profiled by immunosequencing and related to cytomegalovirus serostatus. The number of typed donors differed by locus: roughly 620-630 for A, B, C, DRB1 and DQB1; roughly 510 for DQA1; some 590 for DPA1; and around 470 for DPB1. Of the 398 genotyped donors, about 84% fell in the genetic ancestry cluster associated with self-reported Caucasian donors. Among roughly 400 genotyped donors of the cohort, an average of roughly 230,000 unique TCR beta nucleotide sequences was sequenced per donor, of which 15% to 20% were non-productive. In addition to the first cohort of 666 subjects, a separate validation cohort of some 120 different subjects was used. The study aimed to test whether cataloging public T cell receptors could reveal signatures of past pathogen exposure. Genome-wide SNP genotypes for about 65% of the roughly 670 donors were used in a later genetic analysis, which treated that subset as a discovery cohort. An earlier analysis of around 540 of the donors applied high-throughput TCR beta sequencing to assess whether each TCR beta V gene segment acted as functional or pseudogenic. Both class I and class II loci were covered by HLA typing, at four-digit resolution. Alongside the repertoire data, information on donor age, sex, ethnicity and CMV serostatus was compiled. The study combined high-throughput TCR immunosequencing, statistical association of individual TCRs with disease status, and machine learning to predict cytomegalovirus infection status. An early release covering about 600 HLA-typed donors comprised 300 to 350 gigabases of sequencing data and roughly 86 million unique TCR sequences. To study patterns of TCR occurrence, a later analysis re-analyzed previously published TCR beta repertoires from 600 to 750 donors and added high-resolution HLA genotyping. A few DR-DQ haplotypes were handled as single units for association and clustering because linkage in the cohort was strong. All discovery cohort repertoires had been generated using a single sequencing platform. The later analysis used no new phenotypic data to find candidate immune exposures, relying instead on TCR beta sequences and their occurrence across donors. Broad study findings and their caveats: A cluster of highly shared sequence variants was judged likely to be a technical artifact of the sequencing pipeline. Because HLA typing was unavailable for some donors at each locus, only the typed subset was used in association tests. A few of the identified cytomegalovirus-associated TCR beta chains were confirmed in vitro to be specific for cytomegalovirus antigens. Broadly in line with IMGT annotations, most TCR beta V segments showed up in productive rearrangements about 90% or about 30% of the time in an earlier analysis of under 700 of the donors. Cytomegalovirus status was reported to be diagnosed by the classifier with high specificity and sensitivity in both the original and validation cohorts. Because counts were too low, some 17 rarely observed V segments, including chromosome 9 orphons, were excluded from the earlier analysis of 587 of the donors. A total of 164 TCR beta chains were listed by the study as associated with cytomegalovirus. Immune exposure information for the cohort was limited to CMV serostatus. A later analysis found that TCR association rates varied across HLA loci, with DRB1 alleles showing the most associated TCRs and HLA-C alleles the fewest. A later genetic analysis reported fewer N-insertions in productive TCRs among donors in an Asian-associated ancestry cluster than the approximately 670-donor mean. In a later analysis, most CMV-associated TCR beta chains were found to appear HLA-restricted, with HLA associations seemingly driven largely by CMV exposure. Some IMGT-functional V segments, including TRBV6-2 and TRBV6-3, could not be told apart with the 87-base-pair reads, so those segments were excluded. The cohort was sequenced for TCR beta chains only, and without alpha or paired-chain data the features that could be detected were limited. Specific HLA alleles were associated with 15,000 to 20,000 TCR beta sequences at a false discovery rate of 0.05 in a later analysis. Roughly uniform sequencing depth across donors was assumed in presence/absence analyses, although this assumption may not hold. An association between a missense DCLRE1C variant and V-gene and J-gene trimming of TCR beta chains was found in a later genetic analysis and replicated in an independent cohort. The authors suggested that the approach could potentially be generalized to other disease states and immunological phenotypes. Linkage disequilibrium might explain the correlated functional status among segregating V segments, but an unknown experimental factor could not be ruled out. Several of the top co-occurrence clusters appeared to be linked to parvovirus B19, influenza, CMV and Epstein-Barr virus, according to a later analysis. Most TCR sequences were observed very rarely across donors, whereas some public TCRs were present in many individuals. A further reported finding was that TCR beta sequences accurately predicted the HLA-A and HLA-B alleles for most subjects in the first cohort. When HLA alleles, especially DR and DQ, strongly co-occurred, TCR associations were difficult to assign to individual alleles. In a later analysis, HLA-associated TCR beta chains were found to be more clonally expanded and to have lower generation probabilities than equally common non-associated chains.

The cohort comprised around 690 healthy bone marrow donors. Cohort members were all nominally healthy when sampled, although unrecorded immune exposures were likely present. The donor was CMV seronegative and was included in the group of a few hundred seronegative cohort members. A peripheral blood sample was collected from each donor, and TCR beta sequencing was performed on peripheral blood mononuclear cells. Genomic DNA extraction from the blood cell samples was performed with the Qiagen DNeasy Blood Extraction Kit. Looking up the germline V gene (reference sequence) yields CDR1 SEHNR and CDR2 FQNEAQ. Trimmed from V: 1 base; trimmed from J: 7 bases; junction bases lacking a gene match: 5. The CDR3 has 16 amino acids, counting the end cysteine and phenylalanine. The kept DNA is CDR3 alone, 48 bases in frame from the first base. Library preparation employed the immunoSEQ multiplex PCR assay. For the multiplex PCR, a mixture combining 60 forward primers for TCR Vbeta segments and 13 reverse primers for TCR Jbeta segments was used. The CDR3 region of rearranged TCR beta genes was amplified from genomic DNA with a multiplex PCR assay. On the Illumina HiSeq System, the amplified TCR beta libraries were sequenced as 87-base-pair reads. Processing in the source paper ran as follows. In a later analysis, about 80 million unique TCR beta chains were counted across the roughly 700 repertoires, and around 10 million of these chains were shared by at least two donors. A nearest-neighbor algorithm error-corrected the raw reads and collapsed the reads into unique sequences, merging closely related sequences to remove PCR and sequencing errors. V, D and J gene segments were assigned by aligning CDR3 sequences to IMGT reference sequences. For a sequence to be retained, at least a six-nucleotide match to both a V gene segment and a J gene segment was required. Rearrangements were classified as productive when the CDR3 lacked stop codons and remained in frame with V and J, and all other rearrangements were classified as non-productive. CDR3 was defined by IMGT convention, running from the second conserved V-encoded cysteine to the conserved J-encoded phenylalanine. In an earlier analysis of around 570 of the donors, sequences lacking an unambiguous match to a single V gene segment were excluded. An earlier analysis of fewer than 750 of the donors classified V segments as functional when productive rearrangements were above 56.7% and as segregating when the standard deviation between donors was above 5%. A statistical classification framework was built to diagnose cytomegalovirus status from the catalog of TCR beta chain sequences. In a later analysis, V and J genes were assigned by comparing TCR nucleotide sequences against IMGT/GENE-DB human TR gene sequences. Using the TCRdist pipeline, a later analysis assigned CDR3 sequences along with most-parsimonious VDJ recombination scenarios. In a later analysis, each TCR beta chain was defined by its CDR3 amino acid sequence together with its V-gene family, and reads without a unique V-gene family were excluded. To address suspected cross-contamination and a sequencing artifact, a later analysis removed 450 to 700 highly shared, low-generation-probability nucleotide sequences. In a later analysis, a clonal expansion index for each public chain was calculated from normalized within-repertoire ranks of inferred template counts. In a later analysis, generation probabilities were computed with a VDJ recombination model fitted to out-of-frame rearrangements, and the resulting probabilities were checked against IGoR. In a later analysis, hypergeometric tests were used to score TCR-TCR, TCR-HLA and TCR-CMV co-occurrence, with a repertoire-size bias correction applied to TCR pairs. False discovery rates were estimated in a later analysis by permuting HLA or CMV assignments 20 times. In a later analysis, co-occurring TCRs were grouped with DBSCAN, and TCRdist sequence similarity was added when clustering was performed within HLA-allele-positive subsets. Repertoires with fewer than 30,000 or more than 120,000 public chains, plus five repertoires with anomalous nucleotide sharing, were excluded from co-occurrence clustering. The source is immuneACCESS, and TCRdb retained only in-frame sequences with V and J called. Part of the clones is not carried over; for the studies checked, unresolved V genes explain less than half of this, and the remainder is unexplained. V, J and clone size are taken as reported in that table, and D and trimming were inferred from the DNA itself. Present in this sample are approximately 93,000 clones, approximately 72% of which were seen just once. Approximately 3.3% of the sample goes to the ten largest clones.

About this clone itself: Which antigen it targets is not known. Per-nucleotide qualities are absent, and no much larger clonotype sits a single base away.

The sequence was obtained from a woman aged 40 to 50 in good health and CMV-seronegative. This chain is built from TRBV7-9 and TRBJ2-2; the junction holds 11 bases that match TRBD1. The specimen sequenced was PBMCs. This receptor carries the CDR3 CASSLGGQGVIGELFF. The bases read TGTGCCAGCAGCTTAGGGGGACAGGGGGTCATCGGGGAGCTGTTTTTT.